A single T cell receptor (beta chain) is shown here with its context. In the authors' workflow: Estimation of nucleated cell counts relied on the amplification of reference gene primers. Some clones are missing from TCRdb's copy, which holds only in-frame ones; the method was immunoSEQ multiplex PCR. D and trimming come from the DNA, and the V and J calls and clone size come from that table. Counted here are about 55,000 clones, 85% to 90% occurring once; the ten biggest clones make up about 9.3%. The sample belongs to a study of blood T cell repertoires in COVID-19. At the level of the study: In each case, the material was cDNA or gDNA derived from T cells, B-cell-depleted T cells, or PBMCs.

The CDR3 covers 15 residues. Germline CDR1 is PRHDT and CDR2 is FYEKMQ (reference sequence). J was trimmed by 4 bases and V by 1 base; bases with no gene match: 7. The sample comprised peripheral blood. The chain recombines TRBV13 with TRBJ2-7, with 7 bases aligning to TRBD2. This TCR was sampled from a man aged 60 to 69 with active COVID-19. DNA of the CDR3: TGTGCCAGCAGCTTAGCTCCCAGCGGGACGTACGAGCAGTACTTC. This sequence encodes CASSLAPSGTYEQYF. Full variable domain (remainder filled in from reference TRBV13 and TRBJ2-7): AAGVIQSPRHLIKEKRETATLKCYPIPRHDTVYWYQQGPGQDPQFLISFYEKMQSDKGSIPDRFSAQQFSDYHSELNMSSLELGDSALYFCASSLAPSGTYEQYFGPGTRLTVT.